The source of this TCR beta chain is a study of patients and donors after allogeneic stem cell transplantation. One entry per CDR3 protein, called by TCRdb with MiXCR from the RT-PCR reads. The sample has about 960,000 distinct CDR3 sequences; roughly 17% are singletons. Germline loops: CDR1 SQVTM, CDR2 ANQGSEA. The CDR3 runs to 16 residues. J gave up 0 bases and V 6 bases, and 6 bases lay outside the gene matches. Sequencing input: blood, either unsorted or a sorted T cell fraction (not recorded which). The TCR originated in a human donor who was either an allogeneic HSCT recipient or a stem cell or donor lymphocyte infusion donor (not recorded which). It is not recorded whose cells these are; they may come from a transplant donor. This chain joins TRBV29-1 and TRBJ2-1, with 12 bases identical to TRBD2. For the CDR3, the DNA is TGCAGCGTAGCTAGCGGGGGGGAGAGCTCCTACAATGAGCAGTTCTTC. Translation gives CSVASGGESSYNEQFF.